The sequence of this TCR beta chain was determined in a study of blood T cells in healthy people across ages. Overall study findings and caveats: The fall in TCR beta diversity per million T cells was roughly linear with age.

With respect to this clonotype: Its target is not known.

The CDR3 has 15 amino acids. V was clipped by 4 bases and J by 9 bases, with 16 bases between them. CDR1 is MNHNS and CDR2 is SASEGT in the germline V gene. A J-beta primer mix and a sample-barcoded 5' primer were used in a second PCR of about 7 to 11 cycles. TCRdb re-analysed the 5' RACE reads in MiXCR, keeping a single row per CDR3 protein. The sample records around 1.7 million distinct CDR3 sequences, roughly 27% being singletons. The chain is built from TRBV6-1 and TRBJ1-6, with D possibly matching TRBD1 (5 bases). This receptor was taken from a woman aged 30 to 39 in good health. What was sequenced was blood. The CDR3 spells CASSGGRDGSSPLHF. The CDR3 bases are TGTGCCAGCAGTGGGGGCAGGGACGGTAGTTCACCCCTCCACTTT.